What follows are 10 T cell receptor beta chains derived from one specimen sequenced in a study of blood T cell repertoires in COVID-19. Clones were read by immunoSEQ multiplex PCR, and TCRdb kept only the in-frame ones, dropping some. The sample contains 180,000 or so clones, roughly 79% of which appear only once. The sequencing sample was made of peripheral blood. The receptor source for this set is a human donor with acute or convalescent COVID-19. The donor label of this sample is uncertain.

The chain links TRBV5-6 to TRBJ2-7, with TRBD1 matching 8 bases. The V segment lost 3 bases and the J segment 4 bases; nucleotides outside the gene matches: 9. CDR1 SGHDT and CDR2 YYEEEE come from the germline V gene. The CDR3 runs to 15 residues. The CDR3 nucleotides read TGTGCCAGCAGCTCTCTCGGACAGGGTAGTTACGAGCAGTACTTC. Residues: CASSSLGQGSYEQYF. The full variable domain, its missing parts supplied by reference TRBV5-6 and TRBJ2-7, is DAGVTQSPTHLIKTRGQQVTLRCSPKSGHDTVSWYQQALGQGPQFIFQYYEEEERQRGNFPDRFSGHQFPNYSSELNVNALLLGDSALYLCASSSLGQGSYEQYFGPGTRLTVT.

This chain links TRBV10-3 with TRBJ2-7; D is uncertain. V lost 0 bases and J lost 2, with 14 bases in between. CDR1 is ENHRY and CDR2 is SYGVKD in the germline V gene. The CDR3 has 16 residues. This chain's CDR3 is CAISESRALLAYEQYF. In DNA, the CDR3 is TGTGCCATCAGTGAGTCGAGAGCGCTCCTCGCCTACGAGCAGTACTTC.

This chain uses TRBV10-3 with TRBJ1-3; D not certain. From germline, CDR1 is ENHRY and CDR2 SYGVKD. This CDR3 is built from 16 residues. V was pared by 6 bases and J by 0 bases, with 15 bases between. The CDR3 region has the DNA TGTGCCATCAGGACTATACAGAGCCGCTCTGGAAACACCATATATTTT. Its translation is CAIRTIQSRSGNTIYF.

Only a few counts were recorded for this clone. V is TRBV19 and J is TRBJ1-5, with 10 bases that match TRBD1. V trimming: 2 bases; J trimming: 4 bases; junction bases outside the gene matches: 2. The CDR3 consists of 15 residues. Germline V gene lookup returns CDR1 LNHDA and CDR2 SQIVND (reference sequence). CDR3 sequence (DNA): TGTGCCAGTAGTATACGGACAGGGGGGAATCAGCCCCAGCATTTT. It codes for CASSIRTGGNQPQHF.

This clone came up a few times. The chain is built from TRBV28 and TRBJ1-1, with 7 bases identical to TRBD1. This CDR3 comprises 14 residues. Germline V lookup: CDR1 MDHEN, CDR2 SYDVKM. Trimming removed 6 bases from V and 2 bases from J; junction bases left unmatched: 6. CDR3 sequence (DNA): TGTGCCAGCAGGGCAGGGGGAGGTAACACTGAAGCTTTCTTT. Translated, it gives CASRAGGGNTEAFF.

The chain joins TRBV14 to TRBJ2-1; the D gene is possibly TRBD2 (5 bases). CDR1 and CDR2 (germline): SGHDN, FVKESK. CDR3 length equals 16 residues. The V end lost 2 bases, the J end lost 7 bases, and 18 bases lay between the germline ends. Here the CDR3 reads CASSQWLLASQNEQFF. In nucleotides, the CDR3 is TGTGCCAGCAGCCAATGGTTGTTAGCTAGCCAAAATGAGCAGTTCTTC.

This chain links TRBV27 with TRBJ2-1; TRBD2 matches 12 bases. The J segment lost 8 bases and the V segment lost 7 bases, leaving 6 bases of the junction unmatched. This CDR3 has 14 amino acids. Germline CDR1 reads MNHEY; CDR2 reads SMNVEV (reference sequence). Written as DNA, the CDR3 is TGTGCCAGCACCCTAGCGGGAGGGCCCTATGAGCAGTTCTTC. Translation: CASTLAGGPYEQFF.

The chain carries TRBV5-8 and TRBJ1-4; no clear D gene. The CDR3 is made up of 13 amino acids. V was shortened by 5 bases and J by 3 bases, with 8 bases between the two germline ends. Per the germline V gene, CDR1 is SGHTS and CDR2 is YDEGEE. The CDR3 nucleotides are TGTGCCAGCAGACGCGGGGCTAATGAAAAACTGTTTTTT. It is translated as CASRRGANEKLFF.

The chain is built from TRBV11-2 and TRBJ1-1, with TRBD1 as a possible D gene (6 bases). Germline CDR1 is SGHAT and CDR2 is FQNNGV. Trimming took off 6 bases at V and 7 bases at J, with 18 bases between the two ends. The CDR3 consists of 14 residues. CDR3 loop: CASSLTGGVFEAFF. The CDR3 nucleotides read TGTGCCAGCAGTTTGACAGGTGGGGTTTTTGAAGCTTTCTTT. The full variable domain, completed using reference TRBV11-2 and TRBJ1-1, is EAGVAQSPRYKIIEKRQSVAFWCNPISGHATLYWYQQILGQGPKLLIQFQNNGVVDDSQLPKDRFSAERLKGVDSTLKIQPAKLEDSAVYLCASSLTGGVFEAFFGQGTRLTVV.

This chain joins TRBV4-3 and TRBJ2-1; D gene uncertain. Trimming removed 3 bases at V and 6 bases at J, with 6 bases between. The CDR3 is 12 amino acids. CDR1 is LGHNA and CDR2 is YSLEER in the germline V gene. The CDR3 DNA sequence: TGCGCCAGCAGCCAGAGGTCCAATGAGCAGTTCTTC. Translated: CASSQRSNEQFF.